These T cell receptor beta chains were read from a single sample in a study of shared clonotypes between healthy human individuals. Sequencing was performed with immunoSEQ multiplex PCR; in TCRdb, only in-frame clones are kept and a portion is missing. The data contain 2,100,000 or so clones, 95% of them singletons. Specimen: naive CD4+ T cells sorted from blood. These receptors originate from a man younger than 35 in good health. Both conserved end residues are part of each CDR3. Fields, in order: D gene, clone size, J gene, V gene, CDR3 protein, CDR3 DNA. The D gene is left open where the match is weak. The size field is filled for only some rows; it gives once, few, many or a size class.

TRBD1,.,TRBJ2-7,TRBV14,CASSQAGGLYEQYF,TGTGCCAGCAGCCAAGCAGGGGGCCTCTACGAGCAGTACTTC
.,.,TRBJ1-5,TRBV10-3,CAISDTETPQHF,TGTGCCATCAGTGATACAGAAACACCCCAGCATTTT
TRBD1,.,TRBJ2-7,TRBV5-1,CASSLSWTGANEQYF,TGCGCCAGCAGCTTGTCCTGGACAGGGGCTAACGAGCAGTACTTC
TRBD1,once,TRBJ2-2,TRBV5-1,CASRETGGNTGELFF,TGCGCCAGCAGGGAGACAGGGGGAAACACCGGGGAGCTGTTTTTT
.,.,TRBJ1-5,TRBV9,CASSVEGRPDQPQHF,TGTGCCAGCAGCGTAGAGGGCAGACCAGATCAGCCCCAGCATTTT
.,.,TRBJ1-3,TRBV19,CASRMSSGNTIYF,TGTGCCAGTAGAATGAGCTCTGGAAACACCATATATTTT
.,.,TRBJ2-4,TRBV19,CASSTSAKNIQYF,TGTGCCAGTAGTACAAGTGCCAAAAACATTCAGTACTTC
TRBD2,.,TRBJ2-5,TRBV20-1,CSTLAGETQYF,TGCAGTACTCTAGCGGGAGAGACCCAGTACTTC
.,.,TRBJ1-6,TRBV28,CASSLVGPPNSPLHF,TGTGCCAGCAGTCTAGTGGGACCGCCTAATTCACCCCTCCACTTT
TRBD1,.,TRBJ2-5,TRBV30,CAWSYFGTATQETQYF,TGTGCCTGGAGTTACTTCGGGACAGCGACCCAAGAGACCCAGTACTTC
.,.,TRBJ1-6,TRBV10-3,CAIREKGSSYNSPLHF,TGTGCCATCAGGGAGAAGGGGAGCTCCTATAATTCACCCCTCCACTTT
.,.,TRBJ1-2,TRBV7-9,CASRDTGTDYGYTF,TGTGCCAGCAGGGATACCGGGACGGACTATGGCTACACCTTC
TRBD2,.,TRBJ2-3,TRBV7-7,CASSEHSGGTDTQYF,TGTGCTAGCAGCGAGCACAGCGGGGGGACAGATACGCAGTATTTT
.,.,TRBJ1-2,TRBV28,CASKGEGYGYTF,TGTGCCAGCAAAGGGGAGGGTTATGGCTACACCTTC
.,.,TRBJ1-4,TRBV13,CASSLVDGDNEKLFF,TGTGCCAGCAGCTTAGTGGACGGAGATAATGAAAAACTGTTTTTT
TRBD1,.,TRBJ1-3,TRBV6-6,CASSREGAYGNTIYF,TGTGCCAGCAGTCGGGAGGGGGCATACGGAAACACCATATATTTT
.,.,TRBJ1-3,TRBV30,CAWSVTASGNTIYF,TGTGCCTGGAGTGTCACAGCTTCTGGAAACACCATATATTTT
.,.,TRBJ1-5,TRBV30,CAWSAGDYSNQPQHF,TGTGCCTGGAGTGCAGGCGACTATAGCAATCAGCCCCAGCATTTT
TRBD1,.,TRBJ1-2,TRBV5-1,CASSLGTAYGYTF,TGCGCCAGCAGCCTCGGGACAGCTTATGGCTACACCTTC
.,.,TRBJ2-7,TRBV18,CASSPNVGGEQYF,TGTGCCAGCTCACCGAACGTAGGGGGCGAGCAGTACTTC
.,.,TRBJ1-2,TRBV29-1,CSVEDRQQNYGYTF,TGCAGCGTTGAAGATCGACAGCAGAACTATGGCTACACCTTC
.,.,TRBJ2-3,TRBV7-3,CASSLGVSTDTQYF,TGTGCCAGCAGCCTCGGGGTTAGCACAGATACGCAGTATTTT
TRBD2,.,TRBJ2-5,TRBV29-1,CSVGWEGNQETQYF,TGCAGCGTTGGATGGGAGGGAAACCAAGAGACCCAGTACTTC
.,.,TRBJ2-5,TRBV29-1,CSVRDKETQYF,TGCAGCGTTCGGGACAAAGAGACCCAGTACTTC
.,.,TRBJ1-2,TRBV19,CASSIQGTTPPYYGYTF,TGTGCCAGTAGTATACAGGGGACAACACCTCCATACTATGGCTACACCTTC
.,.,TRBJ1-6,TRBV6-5,CASSLRGRDSPLHF,TGTGCCAGCAGTCTGAGGGGAAGGGATTCACCCCTCCACTTT
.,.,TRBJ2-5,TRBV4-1,CASSQGGPGQETQYF,TGCGCCAGCAGCCAAGGGGGGCCGGGCCAGGAGACCCAGTACTTC
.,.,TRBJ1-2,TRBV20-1,CSASTIGGYTF,TGCAGTGCTAGTACCATTGGTGGCTACACCTTC
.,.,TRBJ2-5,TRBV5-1,CASSKGPETQYF,TGCGCCAGCAGCAAAGGTCCGGAGACCCAGTACTTC
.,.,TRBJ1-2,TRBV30,CAWNKPGIANYGYTF,TGTGCCTGGAACAAGCCAGGGATAGCTAACTATGGCTACACCTTC
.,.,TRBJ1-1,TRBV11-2,CASSLLGTTEAFF,TGTGCCAGCAGCTTACTCGGGACCACTGAAGCTTTCTTT
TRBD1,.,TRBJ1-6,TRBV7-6,CASSSQGNSPLHF,TGTGCCAGCAGCTCACAGGGGAATTCACCCCTCCACTTT
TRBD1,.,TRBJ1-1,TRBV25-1,CASSDTGQTYEAFF,TGTGCCAGCAGTGACACGGGACAGACCTATGAAGCTTTCTTT
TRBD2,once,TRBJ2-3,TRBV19,CASSGTTPKATDTQYF,TGTGCCAGTAGTGGGACTACCCCCAAGGCCACAGATACGCAGTATTTT
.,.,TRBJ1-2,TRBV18,CASSPTSSVDGYTF,TGTGCCAGCTCACCAACGAGCTCAGTAGATGGCTACACCTTC
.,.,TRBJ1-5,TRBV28,CASSPIDSYQPQHF,TGTGCCAGCAGTCCCATCGACAGCTATCAGCCCCAGCATTTT
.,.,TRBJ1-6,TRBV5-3,CARSLRLFTEYNSPLHF,TGTGCCAGAAGCCTTCGCCTATTTACAGAATATAATTCACCCCTCCACTTT
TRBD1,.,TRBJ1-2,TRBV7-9,CASSVQGDGYTF,TGTGCCAGCAGCGTTCAGGGGGATGGCTACACCTTC
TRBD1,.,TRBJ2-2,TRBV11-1,CASSLTWTGNTGELFF,TGTGCCAGCAGCTTAACTTGGACAGGGAACACCGGGGAGCTGTTTTTT
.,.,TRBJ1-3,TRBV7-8,CASSLTWTGTIYF,TGTGCCAGCAGCTTAACTTGGACTGGCACCATATATTTT
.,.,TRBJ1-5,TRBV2,CASTPGTPGQPQHF,TGTGCCAGCACCCCAGGGACCCCGGGACAGCCCCAGCATTTT
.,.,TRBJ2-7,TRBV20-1,CRYQISEQYF,TGCAGGTACCAGATTAGCGAGCAGTACTTC
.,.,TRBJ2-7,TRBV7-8,CASSLQTSSSYEQYF,TGTGCCAGCAGCTTGCAGACCTCGAGCTCCTACGAGCAGTACTTC
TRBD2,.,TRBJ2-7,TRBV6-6,CASSSASGTTYEQYF,TGTGCCAGCAGTTCCGCTAGCGGGACGACCTACGAGCAGTACTTC
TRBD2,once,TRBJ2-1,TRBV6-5,CASSPSGGNNEQFF,TGTGCCAGCAGTCCTAGCGGGGGCAACAATGAGCAGTTCTTC
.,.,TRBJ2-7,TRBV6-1,CASSDKAPSYEQYF,TGTGCCAGCAGTGACAAGGCCCCCTCCTACGAGCAGTACTTC
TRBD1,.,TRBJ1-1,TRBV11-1,CASSLNRGVSTEAFF,TGTGCCAGCAGCTTAAACAGGGGTGTCAGCACTGAAGCTTTCTTT
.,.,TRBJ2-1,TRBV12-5,CASGSDRWGSSSYNEQFF,TGTGCTAGTGGCTCGGACCGTTGGGGTTCTAGCTCCTACAATGAGCAGTTCTTC
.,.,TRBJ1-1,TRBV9,CASSALTLNTEAFF,TGTGCCAGCAGCGCCTTGACTTTGAACACTGAAGCTTTCTTT
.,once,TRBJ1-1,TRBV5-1,CASSSAGTPTGAFF,TGCGCCAGCAGCTCCGCCGGGACACCCACCGGAGCTTTCTTT
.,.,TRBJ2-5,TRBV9,CASSVGLAIQETQYF,TGTGCCAGCAGCGTAGGATTAGCGATTCAAGAGACCCAGTACTTC
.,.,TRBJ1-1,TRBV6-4,CASSDSIAGAARAFF,TGTGCCAGCAGTGACTCGATAGCAGGGGCCGCGAGAGCTTTCTTT
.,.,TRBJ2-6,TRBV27,CASSPARWGANVLTF,TGTGCCAGCAGCCCCGCTCGATGGGGGGCCAACGTCCTGACTTTC
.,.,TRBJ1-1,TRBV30,CAWSAFYTEAFF,TGTGCCTGGAGCGCATTTTACACTGAAGCTTTCTTT
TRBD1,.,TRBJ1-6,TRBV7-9,CASSLGQGPNSPLHF,TGTGCCAGCAGCCTTGGACAGGGACCCAATTCACCCCTCCACTTT
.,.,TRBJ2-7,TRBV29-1,CSVATGVLADEQYF,TGCAGCGTTGCAACGGGAGTATTGGCCGACGAGCAGTACTTC
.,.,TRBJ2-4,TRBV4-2,CASSQGSSLGGLNIQYF,TGTGCCAGCAGCCAAGGCTCCTCTTTGGGGGGGCTGAACATTCAGTACTTC
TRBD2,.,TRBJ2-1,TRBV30,CACPASSGRANEQFF,TGTGCCTGCCCTGCGTCGAGCGGGAGGGCAAATGAGCAGTTCTTC
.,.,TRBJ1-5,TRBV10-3,CAISGGPGFEPQHF,TGTGCCATCAGTGGGGGACCGGGGTTTGAGCCCCAGCATTTT